The count of the clone carrying this T cell receptor beta chain is one. The treatment: randomized to nivolumab then ipilimumab (arm A) or the reverse (arm B). The CDR3 contains 16 residues. CDR1 is SGDLS and CDR2 is YYNGEE in the germline V gene. The J segment lost 6 bases and the V segment lost 4 bases, leaving 8 bases of the junction unmatched. Generated by immunoSEQ multiplex PCR, the TCRdb table keeps only in-frame clones and is missing some. The sample comprises about 22,000 clones, 80% to 85% of which are singletons, and around 25% rests with the top ten. The entry originates in a study of sequential checkpoint blockade in melanoma.

The material was CD8+ T cells sorted from blood (inferred from file names), obtained from a patient given nivolumab and ipilimumab in sequence. The clonotype originates from a human donor with melanoma. V usage is TRBV9 and J usage is TRBJ1-3; TRBD1 aligns across 12 bases. This CDR3 reads CASSNGRDRGLNTIYF. In nucleotides, the CDR3 is TGTGCCAGCAGCAATGGCCGGGACAGGGGGCTAAACACCATATATTTT.